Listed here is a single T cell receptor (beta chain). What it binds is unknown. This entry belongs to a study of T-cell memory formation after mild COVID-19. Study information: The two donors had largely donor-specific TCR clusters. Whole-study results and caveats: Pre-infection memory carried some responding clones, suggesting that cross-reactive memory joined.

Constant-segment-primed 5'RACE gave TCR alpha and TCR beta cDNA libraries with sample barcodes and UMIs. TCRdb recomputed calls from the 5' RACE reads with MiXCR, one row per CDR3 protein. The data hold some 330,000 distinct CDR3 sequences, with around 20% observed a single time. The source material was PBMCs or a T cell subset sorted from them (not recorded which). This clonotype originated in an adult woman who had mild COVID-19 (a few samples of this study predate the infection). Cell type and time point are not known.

As DNA, the CDR3 is TGCGCCAGCAGCTTGAGGGTCCTAGCGGGAGTCGGCACCGGGGAGCTGTTTTTT. It yields the protein CASSLRVLAGVGTGELFF. The rearrangement links TRBV5-1 to TRBJ2-2, with 10 bases aligning to TRBD2. The CDR3 covers 18 residues. Germline V gives CDR1 SGHRS, CDR2 YFSETQ. V gave up 1 base and J gave up 4 bases; unmatched junction bases: 10.